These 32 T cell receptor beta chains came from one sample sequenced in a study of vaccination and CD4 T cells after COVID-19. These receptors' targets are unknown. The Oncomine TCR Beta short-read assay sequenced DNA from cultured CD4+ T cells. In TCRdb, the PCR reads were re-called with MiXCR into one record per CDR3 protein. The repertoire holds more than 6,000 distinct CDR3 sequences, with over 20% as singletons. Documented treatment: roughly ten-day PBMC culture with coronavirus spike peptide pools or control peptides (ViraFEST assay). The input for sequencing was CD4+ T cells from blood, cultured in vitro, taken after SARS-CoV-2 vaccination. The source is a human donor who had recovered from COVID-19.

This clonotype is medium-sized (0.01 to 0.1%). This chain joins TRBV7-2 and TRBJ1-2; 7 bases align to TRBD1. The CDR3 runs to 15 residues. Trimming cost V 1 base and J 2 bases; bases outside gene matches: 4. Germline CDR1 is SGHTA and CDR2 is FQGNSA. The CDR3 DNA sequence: TGTGCCAGCAGCTTAGTGACAGGGCCCAACTATGGCTACACCTTC. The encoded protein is CASSLVTGPNYGYTF.

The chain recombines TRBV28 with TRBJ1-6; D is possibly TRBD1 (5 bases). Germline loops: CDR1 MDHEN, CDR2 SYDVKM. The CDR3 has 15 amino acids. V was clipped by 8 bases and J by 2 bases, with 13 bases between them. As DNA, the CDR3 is TGTGCCAGCTCTATCCGGGGGGCCTATAATTCACCCCTCCACTTT. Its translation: CASSIRGAYNSPLHF.

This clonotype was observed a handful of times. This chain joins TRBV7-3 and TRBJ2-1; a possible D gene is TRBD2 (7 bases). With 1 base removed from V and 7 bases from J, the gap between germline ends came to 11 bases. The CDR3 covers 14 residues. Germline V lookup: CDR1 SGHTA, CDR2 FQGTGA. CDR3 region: CASSLRGGRNEQFF. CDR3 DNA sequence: TGTGCCAGCAGCTTAAGGGGGGGCCGGAATGAGCAGTTCTTC. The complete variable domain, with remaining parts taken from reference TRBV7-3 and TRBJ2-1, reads GAGVSQTPSNKVTEKGKYVELRCDPISGHTALYWYRQSLGQGPEFLIYFQGTGAADDSGLPNDRFFAVRPEGSVSTLKIQRTERGDSAVYLCASSLRGGRNEQFFGPGTRLTVL.

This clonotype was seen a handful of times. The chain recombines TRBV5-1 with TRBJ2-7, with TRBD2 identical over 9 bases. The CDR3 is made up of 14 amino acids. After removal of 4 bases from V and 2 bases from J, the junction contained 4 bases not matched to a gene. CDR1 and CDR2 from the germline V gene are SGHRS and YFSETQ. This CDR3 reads CASSLSGGPYEQYF. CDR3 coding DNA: TGCGCCAGCAGCCTCAGCGGGGGGCCCTACGAGCAGTACTTC.

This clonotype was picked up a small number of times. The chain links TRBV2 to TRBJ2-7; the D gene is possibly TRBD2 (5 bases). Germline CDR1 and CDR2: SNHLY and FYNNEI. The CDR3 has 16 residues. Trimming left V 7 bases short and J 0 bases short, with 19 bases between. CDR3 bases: TGTGCCAGCACCCGCCAGACGGTGGGGAGCTCCTACGAGCAGTACTTC. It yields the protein CASTRQTVGSSYEQYF.

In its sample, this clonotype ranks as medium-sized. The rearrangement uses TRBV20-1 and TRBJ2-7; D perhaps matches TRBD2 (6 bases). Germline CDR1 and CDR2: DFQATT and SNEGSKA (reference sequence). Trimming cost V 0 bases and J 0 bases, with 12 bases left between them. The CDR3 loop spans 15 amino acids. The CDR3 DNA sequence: TGCAGTGCTAGAGACCTTGTACTAGCCTCCTACGAGCAGTACTTC. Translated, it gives CSARDLVLASYEQYF.

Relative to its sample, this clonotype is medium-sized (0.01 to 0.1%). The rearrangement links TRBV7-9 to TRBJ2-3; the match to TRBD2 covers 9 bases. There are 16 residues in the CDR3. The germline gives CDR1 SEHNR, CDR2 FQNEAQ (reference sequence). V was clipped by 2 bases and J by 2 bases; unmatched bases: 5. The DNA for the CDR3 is TGTGCCAGCAGCTTAATGCTAGCGGGGCCCACAGATACGCAGTATTTT. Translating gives CASSLMLAGPTDTQYF.

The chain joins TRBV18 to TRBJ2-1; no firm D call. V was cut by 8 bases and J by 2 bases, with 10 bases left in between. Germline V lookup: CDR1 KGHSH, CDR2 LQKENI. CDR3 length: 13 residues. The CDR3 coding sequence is TGTGCCAGCCTACCTGGGCCCTACAATGAGCAGTTCTTC. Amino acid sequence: CASLPGPYNEQFF.

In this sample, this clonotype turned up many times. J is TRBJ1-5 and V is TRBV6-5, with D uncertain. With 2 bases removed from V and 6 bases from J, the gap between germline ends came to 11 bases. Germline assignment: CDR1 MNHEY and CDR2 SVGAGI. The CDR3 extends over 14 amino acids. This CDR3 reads CASSYAGATQPQHF. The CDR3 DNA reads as TGTGCCAGCAGTTACGCGGGAGCAACTCAGCCCCAGCATTTT.

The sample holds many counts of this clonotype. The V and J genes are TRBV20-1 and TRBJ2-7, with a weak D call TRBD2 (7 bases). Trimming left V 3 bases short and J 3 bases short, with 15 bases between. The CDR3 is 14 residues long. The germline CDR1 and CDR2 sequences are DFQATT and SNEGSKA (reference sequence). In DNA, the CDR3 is TGCAGTGCTAGTCGTGGAGGGGGGGACTACGAGCAGTACTTC. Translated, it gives CSASRGGGDYEQYF.

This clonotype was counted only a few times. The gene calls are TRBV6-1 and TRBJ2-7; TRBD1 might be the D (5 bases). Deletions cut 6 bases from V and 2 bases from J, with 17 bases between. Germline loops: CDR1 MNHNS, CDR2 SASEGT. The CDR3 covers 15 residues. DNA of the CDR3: TGTGCCAGCAGGCCCAGGGTCGGCACCCCCTACGAGCAGTACTTC. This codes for CASRPRVGTPYEQYF.

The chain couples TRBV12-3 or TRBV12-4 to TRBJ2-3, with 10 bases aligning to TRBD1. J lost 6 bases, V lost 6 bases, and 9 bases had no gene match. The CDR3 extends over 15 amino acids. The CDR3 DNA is TGTGCCAGCAGCTTTAGACAGGGGGCATCTGATACGCAGTATTTT. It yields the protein CASSFRQGASDTQYF.

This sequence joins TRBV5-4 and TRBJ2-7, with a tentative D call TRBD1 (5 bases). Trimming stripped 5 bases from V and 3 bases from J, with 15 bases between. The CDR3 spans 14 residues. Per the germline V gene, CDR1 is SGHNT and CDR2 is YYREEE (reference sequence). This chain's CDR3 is CASRTQGKFYEQYF. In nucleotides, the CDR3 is TGTGCCAGCAGGACCCAGGGCAAATTCTACGAGCAGTACTTC.

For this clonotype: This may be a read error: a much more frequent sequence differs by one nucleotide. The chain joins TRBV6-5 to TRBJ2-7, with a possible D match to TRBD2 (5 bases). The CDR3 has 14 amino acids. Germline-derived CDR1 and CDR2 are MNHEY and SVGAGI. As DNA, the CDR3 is TGTGCCAGCGGTTATGAGGGATCAATCTACGAGCAGTACTTC. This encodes CASGYEGSIYEQYF.

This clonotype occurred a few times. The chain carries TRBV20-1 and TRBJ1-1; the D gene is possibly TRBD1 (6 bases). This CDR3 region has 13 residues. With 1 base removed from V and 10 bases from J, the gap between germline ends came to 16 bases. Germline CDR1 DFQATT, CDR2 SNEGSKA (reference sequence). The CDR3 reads CSARGRETGGAFF. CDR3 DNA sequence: TGCAGTGCTAGAGGGAGGGAGACAGGTGGAGCTTTCTTT.

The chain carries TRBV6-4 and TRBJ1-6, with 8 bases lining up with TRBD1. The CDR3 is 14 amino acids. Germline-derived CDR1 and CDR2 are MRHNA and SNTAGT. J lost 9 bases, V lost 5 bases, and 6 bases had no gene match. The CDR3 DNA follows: TGTGCCAGCAGTCAGACAGGGGAGAGTTCACCCCTCCACTTT. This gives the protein CASSQTGESSPLHF.

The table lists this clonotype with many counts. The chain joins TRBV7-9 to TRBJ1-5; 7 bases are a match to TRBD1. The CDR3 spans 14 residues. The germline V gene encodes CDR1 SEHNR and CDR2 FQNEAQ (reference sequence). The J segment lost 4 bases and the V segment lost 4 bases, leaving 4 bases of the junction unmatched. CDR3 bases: TGTGCCAGCAGCTCTCAGGGGGGAAATCAGCCCCAGCATTTT. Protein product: CASSSQGGNQPQHF.

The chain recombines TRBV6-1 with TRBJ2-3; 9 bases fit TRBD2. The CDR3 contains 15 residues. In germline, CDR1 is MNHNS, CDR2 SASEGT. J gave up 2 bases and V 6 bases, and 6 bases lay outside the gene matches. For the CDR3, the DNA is TGTGCCAGCAGCCTGCGGGGGGGGACCACAGATACGCAGTATTTT. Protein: CASSLRGGTTDTQYF.

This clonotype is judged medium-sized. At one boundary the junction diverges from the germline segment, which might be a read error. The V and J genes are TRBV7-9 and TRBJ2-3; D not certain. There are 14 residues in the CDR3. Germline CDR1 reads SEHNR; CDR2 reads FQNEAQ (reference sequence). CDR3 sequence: CASSPLGRTNTQYF. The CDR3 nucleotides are TGTGCCAGCAGCCCTCTCGGACGCACAAATACGCAGTATTTT. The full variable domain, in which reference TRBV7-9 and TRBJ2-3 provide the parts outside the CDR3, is DTGVSQNPRHKITKRGQNVTFRCDPISEHNRLYWYRQTLGQGPEFLTYFQNEAQLEKSRLLSDRFSAERPKGSFSTLEIQRTEQGDSAMYLCASSPLGRTNTQYFGPGTRLTVL.

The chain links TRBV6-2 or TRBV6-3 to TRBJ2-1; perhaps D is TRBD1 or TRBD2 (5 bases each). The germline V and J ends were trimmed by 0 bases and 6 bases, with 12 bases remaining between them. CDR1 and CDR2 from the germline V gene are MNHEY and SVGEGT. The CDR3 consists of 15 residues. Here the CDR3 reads CASSYSRGGINEQFF. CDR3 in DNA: TGTGCCAGCAGTTACTCGAGGGGTGGGATCAATGAGCAGTTCTTC.

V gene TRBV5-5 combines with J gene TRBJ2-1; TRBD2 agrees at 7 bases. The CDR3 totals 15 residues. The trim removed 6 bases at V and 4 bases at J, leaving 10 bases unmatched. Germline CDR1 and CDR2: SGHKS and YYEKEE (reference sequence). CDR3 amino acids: CASTEGGGGYNEQFF. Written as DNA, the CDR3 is TGTGCCAGCACCGAAGGCGGGGGTGGGTACAATGAGCAGTTCTTC.

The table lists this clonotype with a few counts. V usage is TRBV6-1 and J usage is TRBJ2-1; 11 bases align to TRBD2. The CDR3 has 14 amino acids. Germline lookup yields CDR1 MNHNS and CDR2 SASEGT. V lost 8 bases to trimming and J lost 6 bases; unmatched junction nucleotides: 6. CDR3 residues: CASGELAGVNEQFF. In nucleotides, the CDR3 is TGTGCCAGCGGGGAACTAGCGGGGGTCAATGAGCAGTTCTTC.

This CDR3 reads CASSPRLAGPKAKNIQYF. In DNA, the CDR3 is TGTGCCAGCAGCCCCCGACTAGCGGGACCCAAAGCCAAAAACATTCAGTACTTC. This rearrangement joins TRBV7-2 to TRBJ2-4; 11 bases are a match to TRBD2. The V gene's germline CDR1 is SGHTA and CDR2 FQGNSA. There are 18 residues in the CDR3. The junction had 9 bases not matched to a gene; V was cut back by 5 bases and J by 0 bases.

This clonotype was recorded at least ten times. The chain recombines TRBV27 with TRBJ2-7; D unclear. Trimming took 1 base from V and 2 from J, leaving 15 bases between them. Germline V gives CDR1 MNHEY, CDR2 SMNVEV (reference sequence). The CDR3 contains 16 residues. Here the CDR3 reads CASSLFRHQTTYEQYF. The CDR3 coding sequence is TGTGCCAGCAGTTTATTCCGTCATCAGACCACCTACGAGCAGTACTTC.

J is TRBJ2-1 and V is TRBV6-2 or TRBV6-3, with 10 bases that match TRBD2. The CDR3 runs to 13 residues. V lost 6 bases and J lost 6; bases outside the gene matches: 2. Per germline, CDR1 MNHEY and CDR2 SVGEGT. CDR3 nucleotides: TGTGCCAGCAGACTAGCGGGGCTCAATGAGCAGTTCTTC. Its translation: CASRLAGLNEQFF.

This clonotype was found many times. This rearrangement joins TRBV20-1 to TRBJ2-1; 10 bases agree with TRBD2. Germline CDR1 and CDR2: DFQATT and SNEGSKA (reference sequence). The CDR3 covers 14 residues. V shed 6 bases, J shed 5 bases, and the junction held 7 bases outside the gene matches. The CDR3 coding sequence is TGCAGTGCGCCCAGGAGCGGGAGGGACAATGAGCAGTTCTTC. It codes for CSAPRSGRDNEQFF.

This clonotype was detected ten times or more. The CDR3 region has the DNA TGCAGTGCTAAGGACCCCGGGACTGGCACAGATACGCAGTATTTT. It translates to CSAKDPGTGTDTQYF. This sequence joins TRBV20-1 and TRBJ2-3, with D perhaps matching TRBD2 (6 bases). This CDR3 spans 15 amino acids. Germline CDR1 is DFQATT and CDR2 is SNEGSKA (reference sequence). Trimming took 4 bases from V and 1 from J, leaving 15 bases between them.

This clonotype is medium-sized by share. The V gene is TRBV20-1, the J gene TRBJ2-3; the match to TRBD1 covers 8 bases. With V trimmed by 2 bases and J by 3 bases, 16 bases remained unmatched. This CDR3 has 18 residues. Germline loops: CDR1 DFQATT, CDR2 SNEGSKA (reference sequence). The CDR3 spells CSARRLDRAYGRTDTQYF. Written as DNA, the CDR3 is TGCAGTGCTAGAAGGCTGGACAGGGCCTATGGAAGGACAGATACGCAGTATTTT.

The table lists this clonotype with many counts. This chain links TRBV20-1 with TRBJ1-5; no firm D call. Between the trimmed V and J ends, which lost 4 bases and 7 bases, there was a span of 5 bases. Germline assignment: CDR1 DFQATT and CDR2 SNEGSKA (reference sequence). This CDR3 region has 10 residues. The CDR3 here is CSAMGQPQHF. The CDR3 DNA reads TGCAGTGCTATGGGGCAGCCCCAGCATTTT.

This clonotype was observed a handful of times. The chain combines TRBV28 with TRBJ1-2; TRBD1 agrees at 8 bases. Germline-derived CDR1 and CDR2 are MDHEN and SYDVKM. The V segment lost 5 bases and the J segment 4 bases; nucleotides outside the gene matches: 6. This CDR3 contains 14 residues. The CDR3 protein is CASSAYGQGYGYTF. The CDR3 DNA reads TGTGCCAGCAGTGCCTATGGACAGGGCTATGGCTACACCTTC.

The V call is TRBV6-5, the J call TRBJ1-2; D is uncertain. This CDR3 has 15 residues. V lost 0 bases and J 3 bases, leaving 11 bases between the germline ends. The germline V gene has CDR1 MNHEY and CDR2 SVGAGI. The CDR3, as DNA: TGTGCCAGCAGTTACTCGAAGGCAGAGTACTATGGCTACACCTTC. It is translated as CASSYSKAEYYGYTF.

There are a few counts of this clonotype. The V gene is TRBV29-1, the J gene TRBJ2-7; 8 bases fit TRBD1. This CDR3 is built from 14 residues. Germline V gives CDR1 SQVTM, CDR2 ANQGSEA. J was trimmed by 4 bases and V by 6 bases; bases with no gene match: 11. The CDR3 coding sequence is TGCAGCGTAACCCCCCTAACAGGGGGTTACGAGCAGTACTTC. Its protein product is CSVTPLTGGYEQYF.